This entry features one T cell receptor (beta chain) sequence. Antigen unknown. The record originates from a study of T-cell memory formation after mild COVID-19. Study as a whole: Across donors, TCR clusters were largely donor specific.

Regarding the study as a whole: CD4+ contracting clones were mainly CM and EM; CD8+ ones, EMRA. Day 15 to 85 contracting clones showed balanced CD4/CD8; day 15 to 37 expanders favored CD4+.

The CDR3 is made up of 13 amino acids. Trimming pared 4 bases from V and 12 bases from J, leaving 19 bases between. Germline CDR1 SGHNT, CDR2 YYREEE (reference sequence). Via MiXCR, TCRdb re-called the 5' RACE reads, giving one row per CDR3 protein. This table holds 350,000 to 500,000 distinct CDR3 sequences, about a sixth found once. The V call is TRBV5-4, the J call TRBJ1-2; possibly TRBD1 for D (5 bases). The receptor was isolated from a man younger than 35 who had mild COVID-19 (a few samples of this study predate the infection). Cell type and time point are not known. Sequencing was performed on PBMCs or a T cell subset sorted from them (not recorded which). The chain's CDR3 is CASSPDSTSENTF. The CDR3 DNA is TGTGCCAGCAGCCCCGACAGCACAAGCGAGAACACCTTC.